These 17 T cell receptor beta chains share one sample of origin, sequenced in a study of blood T cell repertoires in COVID-19. The protocol was immunoSEQ multiplex PCR, while the TCRdb copy is restricted to in-frame clones and leaves out a portion. Found here are approximately 240,000 clones, over 80% of them singletons; the top ten hold under 2.5%. The sequenced material came from PBMCs or T cells enriched from blood (not recorded which). These receptors came from a woman aged 18-35 years who had recovered from COVID-19.

The chain carries TRBV6-5 and TRBJ1-2; the match to TRBD1 covers 8 bases. From germline, CDR1 is MNHEY and CDR2 SVGAGI. The CDR3 spans 13 residues. With V trimmed by 8 bases and J by 2 bases, 4 bases remained unmatched. The CDR3 reads CASPGGTNYGYTF. The CDR3 bases are TGTGCCAGCCCAGGGGGCACGAACTATGGCTACACCTTC.

CDR3 coding DNA: TGTGCCAGTTGTAAAGGGGAACAGCCCCAGCATTTT. This sequence encodes CASCKGEQPQHF. The rearrangement links TRBV12-3 or TRBV12-4 to TRBJ1-5, with D perhaps matching TRBD1 (5 bases). There are 12 residues in the CDR3. Trimming cost V 9 bases and J 7 bases, with 13 bases left between them.

The chain has TRBV28 and TRBJ1-1, with 7 positions matching TRBD1. V lost 2 bases to trimming and J lost 3 bases; unmatched junction nucleotides: 12. The CDR3 runs to 17 residues. Germline CDR1 is MDHEN and CDR2 is SYDVKM. The CDR3 coding sequence is TGTGCCAGCAGTTTAAGGATTTGGAGGGGGCGGTACACTGAAGCTTTCTTT. Protein: CASSLRIWRGRYTEAFF.

V gene TRBV6-2 or TRBV6-3 combines with J gene TRBJ1-6, with D perhaps matching TRBD1 (6 bases). Trimming stripped 4 bases from V and 7 bases from J, with 14 bases between. Germline V gene lookup returns CDR1 MNHEY and CDR2 SVGEGT. The CDR3 has 15 amino acids. The chain's CDR3 is CASSSSGHSNSPLHF. The CDR3 region has the DNA TGTGCCAGCAGTTCCTCGGGACACTCAAATTCACCCCTCCACTTT.

This clone was recorded once. J is TRBJ1-3 and V is TRBV28; TRBD1 agrees at 7 bases. V was clipped by 6 bases and J by 4 bases; unmatched bases: 6. The CDR3 spans 14 residues. Germline V lookup: CDR1 MDHEN, CDR2 SYDVKM. The CDR3 loop reads CASRPGQVGNTIYF. In DNA form, the CDR3 reads TGTGCCAGCAGGCCCGGACAGGTGGGAAACACCATATATTTT.

This sequence joins TRBV9 and TRBJ1-1; 8 bases map to TRBD1. This CDR3 spans 13 amino acids. Germline V gene lookup returns CDR1 SGDLS and CDR2 YYNGEE. V was clipped by 1 base and J by 6 bases; unmatched bases: 2. The CDR3 DNA sequence: TGTGCCAGCAGCGTACAGGGGGCCGCTGAAGCTTTCTTT. Protein product: CASSVQGAAEAFF.

The V and J genes are TRBV19 and TRBJ1-1; D remains unclear. Germline CDR1 is LNHDA and CDR2 is SQIVND (reference sequence). This CDR3 region has 15 residues. Trimming stripped 0 bases from V and 2 bases from J, with 10 bases between. CDR3 sequence (DNA): TGTGCCAGTAGTATAGATGGAGGGTCTAACACTGAAGCTTTCTTT. This encodes CASSIDGGSNTEAFF.

The V call is TRBV3-1 (or the pseudogene TRBV3-2), the J call TRBJ1-2; 9 bases map to TRBD1. J was trimmed by 4 bases and V by 3 bases; bases with no gene match: 15. Germline assignment: CDR1 LGHDT and CDR2 YNNKEL (reference sequence). The CDR3 consists of 18 residues. The CDR3 region is CASSHRDRDPPDGYGYTF. The CDR3 region has the DNA TGTGCCAGCAGCCATAGGGACAGGGACCCTCCTGACGGCTATGGCTACACCTTC.

This clone was observed a single time. This chain links TRBV7-6 with TRBJ1-4; the match to TRBD1 covers 8 bases. V trimming: 4 bases; J trimming: 2 bases; junction bases outside the gene matches: 6. The CDR3 is made up of 16 amino acids. CDR1 SGHVS and CDR2 FNYEAQ come from the germline V gene. Here the CDR3 reads CASSSYQGATNEKLFF. CDR3 coding DNA: TGTGCCAGCAGCTCCTACCAGGGGGCTACTAATGAAAAACTGTTTTTT.

There are a few counts of this clone. V usage is TRBV5-4 and J usage is TRBJ1-1, with 9 positions matching TRBD1. V lost 4 bases, J lost 4 bases, and 2 bases stayed unmatched. The CDR3 contains 13 residues. Germline V CDR1 and CDR2: SGHNT, YYREEE (reference sequence). The CDR3 is CASSKDRGTEAFF. The CDR3 DNA reads TGTGCCAGCAGCAAGGACAGGGGCACTGAAGCTTTCTTT.

The rearrangement uses TRBV13 and TRBJ2-2; 7 positions match TRBD2. The trim removed 6 bases at V and 8 bases at J, leaving 18 bases unmatched. This CDR3 comprises 17 residues. CDR1 and CDR2 (germline): PRHDT, FYEKMQ (reference sequence). The CDR3 spells CASSPLLTLTGGGELFF. CDR3 sequence (DNA): TGTGCCAGCAGTCCCCTCCTTACCCTGACGGGAGGTGGGGAGCTGTTTTTT.

This chain connects TRBV6-5 to TRBJ1-1; 7 bases align to TRBD1. Unmatched junction bases numbered 9, after V lost 11 bases and J lost 3 bases. The CDR3 runs to 13 residues. Germline V gene sequence: CDR1 MNHEY, CDR2 SVGAGI. The CDR3 is CAGGGGMDTEAFF. The CDR3, as DNA: TGTGCCGGAGGAGGGGGCATGGACACTGAAGCTTTCTTT.

This clone has a handful of counts. The chain uses TRBV25-1 and TRBJ1-3; no firm D call. The CDR3 consists of 11 residues. Trimming took off 5 bases at V and 7 bases at J, with 6 bases between the two ends. Germline V CDR1 and CDR2: MGHDK, SYGVNS. The CDR3, as DNA: TGTGCCAGCAGTTCCCTGAACACCATATATTTT. This encodes CASSSLNTIYF.

This chain links TRBV15 with TRBJ1-2; possibly TRBD1 for D (5 bases). V was trimmed by 1 base and J by 7 bases, leaving 13 bases between them. Germline V lookup: CDR1 LNHNV, CDR2 YYDKDF (reference sequence). This CDR3 comprises 14 residues. This CDR3 is CATSRVGGVSGYTF. The CDR3 DNA is TGTGCCACCAGCAGAGTGGGGGGAGTGAGTGGCTACACCTTC.

The chain couples TRBV13 to TRBJ1-2; perhaps TRBD1 as D (5 bases). Germline V gene data show CDR1 as PRHDT and CDR2 as FYEKMQ (reference sequence). CDR3 length equals 15 residues. Trimming took 5 bases from V and 4 from J, leaving 17 bases between them. CDR3 in amino acids: CASSGRGDGSYGYTF. DNA of the CDR3: TGTGCCAGCAGCGGCCGGGGGGACGGATCCTATGGCTACACCTTC. The full variable domain, completed using reference TRBV13 and TRBJ1-2, is AAGVIQSPRHLIKEKRETATLKCYPIPRHDTVYWYQQGPGQDPQFLISFYEKMQSDKGSIPDRFSAQQFSDYHSELNMSSLELGDSALYFCASSGRGDGSYGYTFGSGTRLTVV.

The chain joins TRBV27 to TRBJ1-4, with a weak D call TRBD1 (6 bases). Germline V gives CDR1 MNHEY, CDR2 SMNVEV (reference sequence). The CDR3 is made up of 17 amino acids. With 5 bases removed from V and 0 bases from J, the gap between germline ends came to 16 bases. The CDR3 DNA sequence: TGTGCCAGCAGTCCTAGGACAGCGCAAGCAACTAATGAAAAACTGTTTTTT. Translating gives CASSPRTAQATNEKLFF.

The chain recombines TRBV7-9 with TRBJ2-7; D might be TRBD1 (5 bases). V was trimmed by 0 bases and J by 7 bases, leaving 7 bases between them. The CDR3 runs to 12 residues. Germline V gives CDR1 SEHNR, CDR2 FQNEAQ (reference sequence). For the CDR3, the DNA is TGTGCCAGCAGCTTAGCACAGGAGGAGCAGTACTTC. Amino acids: CASSLAQEEQYF.